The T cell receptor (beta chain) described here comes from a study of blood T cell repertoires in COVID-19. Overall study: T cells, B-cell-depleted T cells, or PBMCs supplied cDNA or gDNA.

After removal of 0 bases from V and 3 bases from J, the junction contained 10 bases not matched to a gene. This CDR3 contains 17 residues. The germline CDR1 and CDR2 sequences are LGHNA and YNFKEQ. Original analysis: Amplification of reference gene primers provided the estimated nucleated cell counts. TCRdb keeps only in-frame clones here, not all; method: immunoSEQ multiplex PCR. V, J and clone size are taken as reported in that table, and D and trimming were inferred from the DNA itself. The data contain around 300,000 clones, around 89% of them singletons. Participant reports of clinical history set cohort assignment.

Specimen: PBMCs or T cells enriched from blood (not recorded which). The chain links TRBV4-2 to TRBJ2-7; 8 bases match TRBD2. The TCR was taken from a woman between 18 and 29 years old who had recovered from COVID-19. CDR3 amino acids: CASSQDLGGGPVYEQYF. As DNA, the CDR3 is TGTGCCAGCAGCCAAGATCTCGGCGGGGGGCCCGTCTACGAGCAGTACTTC.